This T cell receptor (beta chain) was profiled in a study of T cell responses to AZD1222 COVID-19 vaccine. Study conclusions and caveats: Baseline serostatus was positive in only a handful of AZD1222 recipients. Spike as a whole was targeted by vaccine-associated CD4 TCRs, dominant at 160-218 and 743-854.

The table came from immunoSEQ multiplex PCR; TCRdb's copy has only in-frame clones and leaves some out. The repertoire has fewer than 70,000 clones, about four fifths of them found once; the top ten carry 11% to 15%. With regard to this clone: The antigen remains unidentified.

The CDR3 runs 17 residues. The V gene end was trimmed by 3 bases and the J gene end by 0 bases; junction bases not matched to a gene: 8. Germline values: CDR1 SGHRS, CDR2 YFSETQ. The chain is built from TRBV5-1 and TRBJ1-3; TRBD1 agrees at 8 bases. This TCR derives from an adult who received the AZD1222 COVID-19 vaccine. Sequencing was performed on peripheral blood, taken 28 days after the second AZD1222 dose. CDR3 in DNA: TGCGCCAGCAGCTCGGGACAGGTCAGGACCTCTGGAAACACCATATATTTT. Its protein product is CASSSGQVRTSGNTIYF.